These 14 T cell receptor beta chains were all obtained from the same sample, sequenced in a study of T cell responses to AZD1222 COVID-19 vaccine. Sequenced by immunoSEQ multiplex PCR; TCRdb stores in-frame clones only, minus some. This sample has fewer than 200,000 clones, with approximately 90% found just once. This specimen consisted of peripheral blood, obtained on day 0 of AZD1222 vaccination. Receptor source: an adult in good health.

The rearrangement links TRBV18 to TRBJ2-7; 7 positions agree with TRBD2. J was trimmed by 3 bases and V by 3 bases; bases with no gene match: 5. Germline V gene sequence: CDR1 KGHSH, CDR2 LQKENI. The CDR3 length is 14 residues. The chain's CDR3 is CASSPGLADYEQYF. The CDR3 DNA follows: TGTGCCAGCTCACCGGGTCTAGCGGACTACGAGCAGTACTTC.

This clone was seen once. CDR3 amino acids: CASSYSGLSGANVLTF. The CDR3 region has the DNA TGTGCCAGCAGTTACTCCGGGCTATCTGGGGCCAACGTCCTGACTTTC. The J gene is TRBJ2-6, the V gene TRBV6-5, with D hard to call. V dropped 0 bases and J dropped 1 base, with 7 bases sitting between them. Per germline, CDR1 MNHEY and CDR2 SVGAGI. This CDR3 is 16 amino acids long.

The rearrangement uses TRBV10-3 and TRBJ2-3; tentative D call: TRBD2 (5 bases). V was clipped by 0 bases and J by 2 bases, with 6 bases between them. This CDR3 is built from 14 residues. From germline, CDR1 is ENHRY and CDR2 SYGVKD. The CDR3 region has the DNA TGTGCCATCAGTGAGTCGAGGGTCACAGATACGCAGTATTTT. Protein product: CAISESRVTDTQYF.

J is TRBJ1-5 and V is TRBV5-1; D gene ambiguous. This CDR3 region has 14 residues. V lost 0 bases and J lost 4, with 8 bases in between. The germline gives CDR1 SGHRS, CDR2 YFSETQ. The CDR3, as DNA: TGCGCCAGCAGCTTGGCTGGGTTAAATCAGCCCCAGCATTTT. Translated: CASSLAGLNQPQHF. Supplemented by reference TRBV5-1 and TRBJ1-5, the full variable domain reads KAGVTQTPRYLIKTRGQQVTLSCSPISGHRSVSWYQQTPGQGLQFLFEYFSETQRNKGNFPGRFSGRQFSNSRSEMNVSTLELGDSALYLCASSLAGLNQPQHFGDGTRLSIL.

V is TRBV27 and J is TRBJ1-4; the D is unclear. Germline CDR1 reads MNHEY; CDR2 reads SMNVEV (reference sequence). The V and J ends lost 5 bases and 8 bases respectively, with 15 bases between them. The CDR3 is 14 amino acids. Written as DNA, the CDR3 is TGTGCCAGCAGTCGGACTTATCAAGTGGAAAAACTGTTTTTT. Protein sequence: CASSRTYQVEKLFF.

The rearrangement joins TRBV9 to TRBJ1-2; D may be TRBD1 (6 bases). Germline values: CDR1 SGDLS, CDR2 YYNGEE. V was shortened by 3 bases and J by 8 bases, with 20 bases between the two germline ends. This CDR3 is 15 amino acids long. This chain's CDR3 is CASSATNTGGYGYTF. CDR3 bases: TGTGCCAGCAGCGCAACAAATACGGGGGGCTACGGCTACACCTTC. Using reference TRBV9 and TRBJ1-2 for the parts outside the CDR3, the full variable domain is DSGVTQTPKHLITATGQRVTLRCSPRSGDLSVYWYQQSLDQGLQFLIQYYNGEERAKGNILERFSAQQFPDLHSELNLSSLELGDSALYFCASSATNTGGYGYTFGSGTRLTVV.

The J gene is TRBJ1-1, the V gene TRBV6-2 or TRBV6-3; D is possibly TRBD1 (6 bases). Trimming stripped 5 bases from V and 1 base from J, with 8 bases between. CDR3 length: 13 amino acids. Germline assignment: CDR1 MNHEY and CDR2 SVGEGT. The CDR3: CASSDRRNTEAFF. CDR3 DNA sequence: TGTGCCAGCAGTGACAGGCGGAACACTGAAGCTTTCTTT.

The rearrangement uses TRBV20-1 and TRBJ1-5, with a possible D match to TRBD1 (6 bases). CDR3 length: 15 amino acids. CDR1 is DFQATT, CDR2 SNEGSKA, per germline (reference sequence). Trimming cost V 3 bases and J 0 bases, with 12 bases left between them. Here the CDR3 DNA reads TGCAGTGCTAGTCCACAGGGCTATAGCAATCAGCCCCAGCATTTT. It encodes CSASPQGYSNQPQHF.

V gene TRBV5-1 combines with J gene TRBJ1-5; tentatively, D is TRBD1 (5 bases). CDR1 and CDR2 (germline): SGHRS, YFSETQ. The CDR3 has 15 residues. The V and J ends lost 8 bases and 6 bases respectively, with 21 bases between them. CDR3 sequence: CARDTGTVPGQPQHF. The CDR3 bases are TGCGCCAGAGACACCGGGACGGTCCCCGGTCAGCCCCAGCATTTT.

The chain carries TRBV28 and TRBJ1-2; D perhaps matches TRBD1 (6 bases). The V end lost 11 bases, the J end lost 8 bases, and 30 bases lay between the germline ends. Germline V lookup: CDR1 MDHEN, CDR2 SYDVKM. The CDR3 runs 16 residues. The CDR3 loop reads CAATYGTGTNILGYTF. For the CDR3, the DNA is TGTGCCGCGACCTACGGGACCGGGACAAACATACTGGGCTACACCTTC.

The chain employs TRBV30 and TRBJ1-2, with 12 bases lining up with TRBD1. The CDR3 contains 14 residues. From germline, CDR1 is GTSNPN and CDR2 SVGIG (reference sequence). With V trimmed by 2 bases and J by 6 bases, 4 bases remained unmatched. As DNA, the CDR3 is TGTGCCTGGAGTCTCGGGACAGGGGGCGATGGCTACACCTTC. This translates into CAWSLGTGGDGYTF.

The chain uses TRBV5-1 and TRBJ2-7; a possible D gene is TRBD2 (5 bases). CDR1 and CDR2 from the germline V gene are SGHRS and YFSETQ. Trimming stripped 6 bases from V and 6 bases from J, with 19 bases between. The CDR3 is made up of 14 amino acids. The CDR3 region has the DNA TGCGCCAGCAAGATAGCTGCTGTAGGAGGCGAGCAGTACTTC. It is translated as CASKIAAVGGEQYF.

This chain uses TRBV7-9 with TRBJ2-3; D may match TRBD1 or TRBD2 (5 bases each). The CDR3 length is 15 residues. Germline assignment: CDR1 SEHNR and CDR2 FQNEAQ (reference sequence). The V and J ends lost 5 bases and 2 bases respectively, with 14 bases between them. The CDR3 bases are TGTGCCAGCAGCCCCTTGGGGACCACCACAGATACGCAGTATTTT. This codes for CASSPLGTTTDTQYF. The full variable domain, in which reference TRBV7-9 and TRBJ2-3 provide the parts outside the CDR3, is DTGVSQNPRHKITKRGQNVTFRCDPISEHNRLYWYRQTLGQGPEFLTYFQNEAQLEKSRLLSDRFSAERPKGSFSTLEIQRTEQGDSAMYLCASSPLGTTTDTQYFGPGTRLTVL.

In its sample, this clone was seen once. The V gene is TRBV7-9, the J gene TRBJ2-5, with D possibly matching TRBD1 (5 bases). The V gene's germline CDR1 is SEHNR and CDR2 FQNEAQ (reference sequence). The V and J ends lost 9 bases and 1 base respectively, with 12 bases between them. The CDR3 has 13 residues. Here the CDR3 DNA reads TGTGCCAGTCGACAGCTCCTCCAAGAGACCCAGTACTTC. Translated: CASRQLLQETQYF.